The entry below describes one T cell receptor (beta chain). Trimming took off 4 bases at V and 3 bases at J, with 14 bases between the two ends. The CDR3 spans 15 residues. Per the germline V gene, CDR1 is SGDLS and CDR2 is YYNGEE. The data were taken from a study of T cell changes during pregnancy in multiple sclerosis. Data came from immunoSEQ multiplex PCR; TCRdb stores just in-frame clones and leaves some out. Counted here are over 30,000 clones, roughly 90% occurring once; the ten biggest clones make up 3.5%. The rearrangement uses TRBV9 and TRBJ2-1, with TRBD2 as a possible D gene (7 bases). The receptor was isolated from a female donor with multiple sclerosis, enrolled in a pregnancy study. This specimen was CD8+ T cells from peripheral blood mononuclear cells, taken in the third trimester of pregnancy. CDR3 sequence (DNA): TGTGCCAGCAGCCCTTCGGGGGGCCTCTACAATGAGCAGTTCTTC. Protein sequence: CASSPSGGLYNEQFF.